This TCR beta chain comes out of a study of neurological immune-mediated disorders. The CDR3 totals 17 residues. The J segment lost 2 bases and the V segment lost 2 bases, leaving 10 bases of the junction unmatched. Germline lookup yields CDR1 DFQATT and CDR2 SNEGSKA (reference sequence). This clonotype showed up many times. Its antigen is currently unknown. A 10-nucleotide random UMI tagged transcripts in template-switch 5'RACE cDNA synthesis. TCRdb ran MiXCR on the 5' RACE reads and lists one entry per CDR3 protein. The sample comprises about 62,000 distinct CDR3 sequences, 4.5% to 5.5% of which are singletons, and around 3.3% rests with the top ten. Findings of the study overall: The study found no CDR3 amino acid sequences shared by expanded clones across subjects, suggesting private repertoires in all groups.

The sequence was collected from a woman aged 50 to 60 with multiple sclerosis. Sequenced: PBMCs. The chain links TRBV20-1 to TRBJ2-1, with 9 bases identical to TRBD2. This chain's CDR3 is CSARTPLAGKTYNEQFF. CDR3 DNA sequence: TGCAGTGCTAGAACCCCTCTAGCGGGGAAAACCTACAATGAGCAGTTCTTC.